Included here is one T cell receptor beta chain sequence, with context. Its antigen is undetermined. TCRdb processed the reads anew with MiXCR; each CDR3 protein has one entry. The sample consists of 740,000 or so distinct CDR3 sequences, less than 40% of them appearing once. These data are taken from a study of T cell repertoires in cytomegalovirus infection. Study overall: Public TCR beta signatures marked donors with CMV infection and the matching HLA. General observations from the study: Of the TCR beta families, the public ones yielded a cumulative frequency that identified carriers of CMV plus the relevant HLA. HLA-C-restricted CMV-specific TCR beta clonotypes were dominant in the ex vivo response.

Specimen: PBMCs. The sequence derives from a human donor in good health (CMV status not recorded). Some clones in this sample may be carry-over from other donors' samples.

The CDR3 DNA is TGTGCCAGCTACGGGACAGCTTACAATGAGCAGTTCTTC. Its protein product is CASYGTAYNEQFF. V is TRBV6-5 and J is TRBJ2-1; TRBD1 matches 7 bases. The germline V gene has CDR1 MNHEY and CDR2 SVGAGI. This CDR3 region has 13 residues. Germline trimming cut 8 bases from V and 4 bases from J; bases unmatched to any gene: 5.